The T cell receptor (beta chain) under discussion was sequenced for a study of cytomegalovirus exposure and HLA in healthy donors. The primer mix had 60 Vbeta and 13 Jbeta primers. The table came from immunoSEQ multiplex PCR; TCRdb's copy has only in-frame clones and leaves some out. The table shows about 160,000 clones, with 70% to 90% occurring only once. The CDR3 runs 16 residues. Germline V gene sequence: CDR1 LGHNA, CDR2 YNFKEQ. J lost 1 base, V lost 2 bases, and 3 bases had no gene match. Findings and caveats of the study: Trimming of TCR beta V- and J-genes showed a link, identified in a later analysis, to a missense DCLRE1C variant.

Notes on this clone: Its antigen is unknown.

Input material: PBMCs. The chain joins TRBV4-2 to TRBJ2-3; 10 nucleotides match TRBD2. This sequence originates from a woman aged 18-30 years in good health and CMV-seronegative. The CDR3 DNA reads TGTGCCAGCAGCCAATCTAGCGGGAGTGGCACAGATACGCAGTATTTT. It specifies CASSQSSGSGTDTQYF.